One and the same sample provided the 13 T cell receptor beta chains below, sequenced in a study of T cells after yellow fever vaccination. TCRdb reprocessed the 5' RACE reads with MiXCR, giving one entry per CDR3 protein. The sample holds about 260,000 distinct CDR3 sequences, roughly 5% seen once. The sequenced sample was CD4+ T cells sorted from PBMCs, obtained on the day of the yellow fever booster vaccination. Every receptor here comes from a man younger than 30 who received the YFV17D yellow fever vaccine.

This clonotype showed up many times. This chain links TRBV7-2 with TRBJ1-4; D is possibly TRBD1 (5 bases). Trimming cost V 5 bases and J 5 bases, with 12 bases left between them. Germline V gives CDR1 SGHTA, CDR2 FQGNSA. The CDR3 extends over 14 amino acids. CDR3 sequence reads: CASSPDSNNEKLFF. The CDR3 coding sequence is TGTGCCAGCAGCCCCGACAGTAACAATGAAAAACTGTTTTTT. The variable domain in full, with the rest retrieved from reference TRBV7-2 and TRBJ1-4, is GAGVSQSPSNKVTEKGKDVELRCDPISGHTALYWYRQSLGQGLEFLIYFQGNSAPDKSGLPSDRFSAERTGGSVSTLTIQRTQQEDSAVYLCASSPDSNNEKLFFGSGTQLSVL.

The rearrangement uses TRBV20-1 and TRBJ1-6; a possible D gene is TRBD1 (5 bases). CDR1 is DFQATT and CDR2 is SNEGSKA in the germline V gene (reference sequence). V was pared by 3 bases and J by 5 bases, with 8 bases between. The CDR3 has 13 residues. Here the CDR3 reads CSARGTNNSPLHF. CDR3 nucleotide sequence: TGCAGTGCTAGGGGGACCAATAATTCACCCCTCCACTTT.

This clonotype was counted many times. V usage is TRBV12-3 or TRBV12-4 and J usage is TRBJ2-7, with D possibly TRBD2 on 6 matching bases. Trimming stripped 2 bases from V and 0 bases from J, with 8 bases between. The CDR3 is 14 residues long. CDR3 amino acids: CASSLQGLSYEQYF. In DNA form, the CDR3 reads TGTGCCAGCAGTTTACAGGGACTCTCCTACGAGCAGTACTTC.

This clonotype was recorded a few times. This chain uses TRBV7-2 with TRBJ2-3; 11 positions agree with TRBD2. V lost 5 bases, J lost 2 bases, and 12 bases stayed unmatched. The CDR3 sequence is 18 residues long. Germline CDR1 reads SGHTA; CDR2 reads FQGNSA. The CDR3 sequence: CASSTPLGTSGTTDTQYF. The CDR3 nucleotides are TGTGCCAGCAGCACTCCGCTCGGGACTAGCGGAACCACAGATACGCAGTATTTT.

The chain employs TRBV20-1 and TRBJ1-2; D is undetermined. Germline V gene sequence: CDR1 DFQATT, CDR2 SNEGSKA (reference sequence). The CDR3 runs 12 residues. Deletions cut 1 base from V and 8 bases from J, with 11 bases between. The CDR3 loop reads CSARVAGGGYTF. DNA of the CDR3: TGCAGTGCTAGAGTTGCGGGAGGAGGCTACACCTTC.

This clonotype was picked up a small number of times. The rearrangement uses TRBV6-5 and TRBJ1-2; D might be TRBD1 (5 bases). The ends were cut back, 0 bases at V and 4 bases at J, with 9 bases in the middle. Germline loops: CDR1 MNHEY, CDR2 SVGAGI. The CDR3 runs 14 residues. The chain's CDR3 is CASSYSGRGYGYTF. The DNA for the CDR3 is TGTGCCAGCAGTTACTCGGGGCGGGGCTATGGCTACACCTTC.

This clonotype turned up a few times. This chain connects TRBV5-1 to TRBJ2-3, with D unclear. With 0 bases removed from V and 0 bases from J, the gap between germline ends came to 8 bases. CDR1 and CDR2 from the germline V gene are SGHRS and YFSETQ. The CDR3 length is 15 residues. The CDR3: CASSLVGPSTDTQYF. In DNA form, the CDR3 reads TGCGCCAGCAGCTTGGTCGGGCCTAGCACAGATACGCAGTATTTT.

The chain combines TRBV27 with TRBJ1-6, with D unclear. The CDR3 has 14 amino acids. V shed 0 bases and J shed 7 bases, with 7 bases lying between them. CDR1 and CDR2 (germline): MNHEY, SMNVEV (reference sequence). This CDR3 reads CASSLSLGNSPLHF. The CDR3 region has the DNA TGTGCCAGCAGTTTATCGCTGGGCAATTCACCCCTCCACTTT.

This clonotype has at least ten counts. The gene calls are TRBV6-5 and TRBJ2-6; D is ambiguous. The CDR3 has 17 amino acids. V lost 4 bases and J 0 bases, leaving 13 bases between the germline ends. Germline CDR1 is MNHEY and CDR2 is SVGAGI. CDR3 DNA sequence: TGTGCCAGCAGTTCCACCTTACAGAGCTCTGGGGCCAACGTCCTGACTTTC. This encodes CASSSTLQSSGANVLTF.

The rearrangement links TRBV5-5 to TRBJ2-3, with D possibly matching TRBD1 (5 bases). Trimming stripped 4 bases from V and 5 bases from J, with 14 bases between. Germline loops: CDR1 SGHKS, CDR2 YYEKEE (reference sequence). There are 14 residues in the CDR3. The CDR3 is CASSRLGQGDTQYF. The CDR3 DNA follows: TGTGCCAGCAGCCGACTCGGGCAGGGAGATACGCAGTATTTT.

This clonotype showed up many times. The chain has TRBV5-6 and TRBJ1-6; no firm D call. Germline V gene lookup returns CDR1 SGHDT and CDR2 YYEEEE. V was pared by 6 bases and J by 0 bases, with 1 base between. The CDR3 is 12 residues long. The CDR3 is CASTSYNSPLHF. CDR3 nucleotide sequence: TGTGCCAGCACCTCCTATAATTCACCCCTCCACTTT.

This clonotype was seen repeatedly, ten times or more. This sequence joins TRBV4-1 and TRBJ1-4; possibly TRBD1 for D (6 bases). CDR3 size: 15 residues. Germline loops: CDR1 MGHRA, CDR2 YSYEKL. Trimming took off 1 base at V and 10 bases at J, with 16 bases between the two ends. DNA of the CDR3: TGCGCCAGCAGCCAAGGTGCAGGGGTTACGGGAAAACTGTTTTTT. Amino acid sequence: CASSQGAGVTGKLFF.

The chain has TRBV12-3 or TRBV12-4 and TRBJ2-1; D is possibly TRBD1 or TRBD2 (5 bases each). The V end lost 3 bases, the J end lost 0 bases, and 9 bases lay between the germline ends. This CDR3 comprises 15 residues. The CDR3 DNA follows: TGTGCCAGCAGTTTCGAGGGGCGCTCCTACAATGAGCAGTTCTTC. Translation gives CASSFEGRSYNEQFF.